Each of the 25 T cell receptor beta chains below was sequenced from the same sample in a study of control samples from healthy donors and cancer patients. Profiling relied on immunoSEQ multiplex PCR, and the TCRdb table lists in-frame clones only, not all of them. In the table there are roughly 450,000 clones, approximately 92% of which are singletons. The sequencing input was PBMCs. These receptors all come from a man aged 40-49 years with head and neck cancer.

The chain recombines TRBV11-3 with TRBJ1-5, with D possibly TRBD1 on 6 matching bases. Germline CDR1 reads SGHNT; CDR2 reads YENEEA. Deletions cut 0 bases from V and 8 bases from J, with 14 bases between. The CDR3 runs 15 residues. The CDR3 spells CASSLEGRGKEPQHF. DNA for the CDR3: TGTGCCAGCAGCTTAGAGGGCAGGGGAAAGGAGCCCCAGCATTTT. The full variable domain, in which reference TRBV11-3 and TRBJ1-5 provide the parts outside the CDR3, is EAGVVQSPRYKIIEKKQPVAFWCNPISGHNTLYWYLQNLGQGPELLIRYENEEAVDDSQLPKDRFSAERLKGVDSTLKIQPAELGDSAVYLCASSLEGRGKEPQHFGDGTRLSIL.

The chain uses TRBV5-6 and TRBJ1-2; possibly TRBD1 for D (6 bases). Germline CDR1 and CDR2: SGHDT and YYEEEE. V dropped 4 bases and J dropped 1 base, with 14 bases sitting between them. The CDR3 has 15 residues. The CDR3 DNA reads TGTGCCAGCAGCCCGTCGGGGGCTAATAACTATGGCTACACCTTC. This sequence encodes CASSPSGANNYGYTF.

The chain uses TRBV5-1 and TRBJ2-1, with D maybe TRBD2 (7 bases). The germline V gene encodes CDR1 SGHRS and CDR2 YFSETQ. Trimming shortened V by 0 bases and J by 12 bases, and 10 bases separated the two germline ends. The CDR3 sequence is 12 residues long. The CDR3, as DNA: TGCGCCAGCAGCTTGGAGGGGGGGCCGCAGTTCTTC. Translating it yields CASSLEGGPQFF.

The chain uses TRBV29-1 and TRBJ1-1; no clear D. Trimming took 5 bases from V and 4 from J, leaving 8 bases between them. The CDR3 contains 11 residues. Germline CDR1 is SQVTM and CDR2 is ANQGSEA. CDR3 sequence: CSVSVSTEAFF. The CDR3 DNA reads as TGCAGCGTTTCGGTATCCACTGAAGCTTTCTTT.

The gene calls are TRBV4-3 and TRBJ1-5; D is ambiguous. This CDR3 has 14 amino acids. The germline CDR1 and CDR2 sequences are LGHNA and YSLEER. Deletions cut 1 base from V and 8 bases from J, with 12 bases between. DNA of the CDR3: TGCGCCAGCAGCCAAGGGACTTTTTCAGAGCCCCAGCATTTT. This gives the protein CASSQGTFSEPQHF.

Of note for this clone: Germline is not matched at one junction end, which may reflect a read error. The chain combines TRBV7-7 with TRBJ2-7, with D tentatively TRBD1 (6 bases). CDR1 is SSHAT and CDR2 is FNYEAQ in the germline V gene (reference sequence). The CDR3 has 15 residues. In nucleotides, the CDR3 is TGTGCTAGCAGCCCAGGGGACATCAGCTCCTACGAGCAGTACTTC. It specifies CASSPGDISSYEQYF.

V usage is TRBV6-4 and J usage is TRBJ2-7; 8 bases match TRBD1. Per germline, CDR1 MRHNA and CDR2 SNTAGT. The CDR3 runs 15 residues. V shed 4 bases, J shed 2 bases, and the junction held 7 bases outside the gene matches. Here the CDR3 DNA reads TGTGCCAGCAGTGTGGGGACAGGAGCAACCTACGAGCAGTACTTC. This gives the protein CASSVGTGATYEQYF.

The chain's CDR3 is CAWTRAYNEQFF. CDR3 DNA sequence: TGTGCCTGGACGCGGGCGTACAATGAGCAGTTCTTC. This sequence joins TRBV30 and TRBJ2-1; possible D gene TRBD2, 5 bases. CDR3 length: 12 amino acids. Looked up from germline, CDR1 is GTSNPN and CDR2 is SVGIG (reference sequence). V was trimmed by 4 bases and J by 4 bases, leaving 8 bases between them.

The chain uses TRBV11-2 and TRBJ1-1, with D hard to call. Germline CDR1 reads SGHAT; CDR2 reads FQNNGV. V was clipped by 4 bases and J by 5 bases, with 14 bases between them. This CDR3 has 14 amino acids. The DNA for the CDR3 is TGTGCCAGCAGCTCGGGTGGATCAAGGACTGAAGCTTTCTTT. It is translated as CASSSGGSRTEAFF. The whole variable domain, remainder taken from reference TRBV11-2 and TRBJ1-1, is EAGVAQSPRYKIIEKRQSVAFWCNPISGHATLYWYQQILGQGPKLLIQFQNNGVVDDSQLPKDRFSAERLKGVDSTLKIQPAKLEDSAVYLCASSSGGSRTEAFFGQGTRLTVV.

This chain links TRBV18 with TRBJ2-7; 7 nucleotides match TRBD2. Germline lookup yields CDR1 KGHSH and CDR2 LQKENI. After removal of 3 bases from V and 4 bases from J, the junction contained 9 bases not matched to a gene. CDR3 length equals 15 residues. The CDR3 nucleotides read TGTGCCAGCTCACCGCCCTTGGGGGAGGGGTACGAGCAGTACTTC. It yields the protein CASSPPLGEGYEQYF. The whole variable domain, filled in from reference TRBV18 and TRBJ2-7, reads NAGVMQNPRHLVRRRGQEARLRCSPMKGHSHVYWYRQLPEEGLKFMVYLQKENIIDESGMPKERFSAEFPKEGPSILRIQQVVRGDSAAYFCASSPPLGEGYEQYFGPGTRLTVT.

On this clone: This sample also contains other DNA sequences that code for the same CDR3. The gene calls are TRBV15 and TRBJ1-1; TRBD1 might be the D (5 bases). CDR3 length: 12 amino acids. Per germline, CDR1 LNHNV and CDR2 YYDKDF (reference sequence). Trimming shortened V by 1 base and J by 8 bases, and 8 bases separated the two germline ends. The CDR3 nucleotides read TGTGCCACCAGCAGAGGGACAAACGAAGCTTTCTTT. Protein product: CATSRGTNEAFF.

V gene TRBV4-2 combines with J gene TRBJ2-1; maybe TRBD2 (6 bases). The CDR3 contains 17 residues. V was clipped by 3 bases and J by 0 bases, with 15 bases between them. CDR1 LGHNA and CDR2 YNFKEQ come from the germline V gene. The CDR3 reads CASSQRGGGSSYNEQFF. The CDR3, as DNA: TGTGCCAGCAGCCAGCGGGGCGGAGGGAGCTCCTACAATGAGCAGTTCTTC.

The chain combines TRBV9 with TRBJ1-2; a possible D gene is TRBD1 (5 bases). The CDR3 consists of 13 residues. The V end was cut by 7 bases, the J end by 8 bases, with 18 bases between. Per germline, CDR1 SGDLS and CDR2 YYNGEE. Written as DNA, the CDR3 is TGTGCCAGCGAGGAGGGCCGCGGGGGAGGCTACACCTTC. Translating it yields CASEEGRGGGYTF.

The chain couples TRBV27 to TRBJ1-5; D is ambiguous. Trimming took 2 bases from V and 7 from J, leaving 15 bases between them. Germline V CDR1 and CDR2: MNHEY, SMNVEV (reference sequence). This CDR3 has 15 residues. CDR3 region: CASSLSPPQRQPQHF. For the CDR3, the DNA is TGTGCCAGCAGTTTAAGCCCCCCTCAAAGACAGCCCCAGCATTTT.

CDR3 sequence reads: CASSVSEWETQYF. The CDR3 region has the DNA TGTGCCAGCAGCGTATCCGAGTGGGAGACCCAGTACTTC. The rearrangement uses TRBV9 and TRBJ2-5, with no clear D. The CDR3 runs 13 residues. The V gene lost 1 base and the J gene lost 5 bases, with 9 bases spanning the gap. The germline V gene has CDR1 SGDLS and CDR2 YYNGEE.

In this sample, this clone turned up once. This sequence joins TRBV6-6 and TRBJ2-7; a weak D match, TRBD1 (6 bases). Trimming removed 4 bases from V and 3 bases from J, with 16 bases in between. The CDR3 is 15 amino acids. From germline, CDR1 is MNHNY and CDR2 SVGAGI (reference sequence). The CDR3 sequence: CASSFTAGQYYEQYF. CDR3 DNA: TGTGCCAGCAGTTTTACCGCAGGACAGTACTACGAGCAGTACTTC.

The chain uses TRBV7-2 and TRBJ2-2; 12 nucleotides match TRBD2. Germline CDR1 and CDR2: SGHTA and FQGNSA. V trimming: 5 bases; J trimming: 2 bases; junction bases outside the gene matches: 6. CDR3 length equals 17 residues. This CDR3 reads CASSQRTSGVNTGELFF. Here the CDR3 DNA reads TGTGCCAGCAGCCAAAGGACTAGCGGGGTCAACACCGGGGAGCTGTTTTTT.

CDR3 sequence reads: CASSLGDREREQYF. Written as DNA, the CDR3 is TGTGCCAGCAGCTTGGGGGACAGGGAACGCGAGCAGTACTTC. The chain employs TRBV5-4 and TRBJ2-7; 9 positions match TRBD1. CDR3 length: 14 amino acids. Trimming removed 0 bases from V and 6 bases from J; junction bases left unmatched: 4. CDR1 and CDR2 (germline): SGHNT, YYREEE (reference sequence). Supplemented by reference TRBV5-4 and TRBJ2-7, the full variable domain reads ETGVTQSPTHLIKTRGQQVTLRCSSQSGHNTVSWYQQALGQGPQFIFQYYREEENGRGNFPPRFSGLQFPNYSSELNVNALELDDSALYLCASSLGDREREQYFGPGTRLTVT.

The chain links TRBV4-3 to TRBJ2-2, with a tentative D call TRBD1 (5 bases). Per germline, CDR1 LGHNA and CDR2 YSLEER. This CDR3 is 16 amino acids long. V lost 0 bases, J lost 1 base, and 9 bases lay in between. CDR3 protein: CASSQDLGQNTGELFF. For the CDR3, the DNA is TGCGCCAGCAGCCAAGATCTTGGACAGAACACCGGGGAGCTGTTTTTT.

The chain uses TRBV18 and TRBJ1-1; TRBD1 matches 7 bases. Trimming at V came to 4 bases and at J to 3 bases, leaving 5 bases not matched to a gene. CDR1 is KGHSH, CDR2 LQKENI, per germline. CDR3 length: 14 residues. CDR3 nucleotide sequence: TGTGCCAGCTCACACTCAGGGGGTTACACTGAAGCTTTCTTT. This encodes CASSHSGGYTEAFF. Using reference TRBV18 and TRBJ1-1 for the parts outside the CDR3, the full variable domain is NAGVMQNPRHLVRRRGQEARLRCSPMKGHSHVYWYRQLPEEGLKFMVYLQKENIIDESGMPKERFSAEFPKEGPSILRIQQVVRGDSAAYFCASSHSGGYTEAFFGQGTRLTVV.

This chain joins TRBV7-8 and TRBJ2-3; weak D call: TRBD1 (5 bases). V was shortened by 4 bases and J by 6 bases, with 17 bases between the two germline ends. This CDR3 has 15 residues. Germline CDR1 SGHVS, CDR2 FQNEAQ. CDR3 in DNA: TGTGCCAGCAGCTCACCGGACACTTTCGGGGATACGCAGTATTTT. As protein: CASSSPDTFGDTQYF.

This clone occurred once. This sequence joins TRBV27 and TRBJ2-7; TRBD1 might be the D (6 bases). V was pared by 3 bases and J by 3 bases, with 12 bases between. The CDR3 is 14 amino acids. Germline CDR1 reads MNHEY; CDR2 reads SMNVEV (reference sequence). The CDR3 region has the DNA TGTGCCAGCAGTTTCCAGGGGATTTACTACGAGCAGTACTTC. Translated, it gives CASSFQGIYYEQYF.

V and J are TRBV9 and TRBJ2-1, with TRBD1 identical over 9 bases. The V gene end was trimmed by 4 bases and the J gene end by 4 bases; junction bases not matched to a gene: 12. The germline CDR1 and CDR2 sequences are SGDLS and YYNGEE. The CDR3 extends over 17 amino acids. The CDR3 DNA sequence: TGTGCCAGCAGCTTGACACGCGACAGGGGGTCTTACAATGAGCAGTTCTTC. Encoded protein: CASSLTRDRGSYNEQFF.

The chain couples TRBV28 to TRBJ1-6; possible D gene TRBD1, 5 bases. This CDR3 has 15 amino acids. CDR1 and CDR2 from the germline V gene are MDHEN and SYDVKM. Trimming left V 2 bases short and J 9 bases short, with 14 bases between. CDR3 sequence reads: CASSLQPGLGSPLHF. CDR3 nucleotide sequence: TGTGCCAGCAGTTTACAACCAGGGCTCGGTTCACCCCTCCACTTT. Based on the CDR3 plus reference TRBV28 and TRBJ1-6, the full variable domain is DVKVTQSSRYLVKRTGEKVFLECVQDMDHENMFWYRQDPGLGLRLIYFSYDVKMKEKGDIPEGYSVSREKKERFSLILESASTNQTSMYLCASSLQPGLGSPLHFGNGTRLTVT.

The gene calls are TRBV7-9 and TRBJ1-4; D uncertain. The germline V gene encodes CDR1 SEHNR and CDR2 FQNEAQ (reference sequence). The CDR3 is made up of 14 amino acids. Trimming took 1 base from V and 15 from J, leaving 18 bases between them. CDR3 amino acids: CASSLEGRPGLVFF. For the CDR3, the DNA is TGTGCCAGCAGCTTAGAAGGACGCCCGGGGTTAGTGTTTTTT.